The 27 T cell receptor beta chains given below trace back to one sample, sequenced in a study of identifying expanded T cells in peripheral blood. Assay: immunoSEQ multiplex PCR; the TCRdb copy retains only in-frame clones and omits some. Among around 66,000 clones listed, about 87% were seen once. Sequencing used blood. The receptors originated from a person between 18 and 75 years old in good health.

J is TRBJ2-2 and V is TRBV7-2; perhaps TRBD2 as D (6 bases). Per germline, CDR1 SGHTA and CDR2 FQGNSA. CDR3 length equals 16 residues. V was cut by 7 bases and J by 3 bases, with 18 bases left in between. CDR3 nucleotide sequence: TGTGCCAGCATTTTTTCCGGGACTTCTTACACCGGGGAGCTGTTTTTT. This encodes CASIFSGTSYTGELFF.

As to this clone: Relative to the germline gene, one junction end is altered; a read error may explain this. The chain uses TRBV6-4 and TRBJ2-1; 7 bases align to TRBD2. The CDR3 totals 15 residues. Germline V gives CDR1 MRHNA, CDR2 SNTAGT. The CDR3 here is CASSDSGGGPNEQFF. DNA of the CDR3: TGTGCCAGCAGTGACTCGGGGGGAGGGCCGAATGAACAGTTCTTC.

This chain joins TRBV10-3 and TRBJ2-1; 8 bases fit TRBD2. This CDR3 comprises 14 residues. Germline V lookup: CDR1 ENHRY, CDR2 SYGVKD. V lost 7 bases, J lost 4 bases, and 6 bases stayed unmatched. CDR3 sequence reads: CAITPGGGYNEQFF. Here the CDR3 DNA reads TGTGCCATCACCCCGGGAGGGGGATACAATGAGCAGTTCTTC.

The chain links TRBV18 to TRBJ2-7; D perhaps matches TRBD1 (6 bases). CDR3 length equals 13 residues. Germline CDR1 is KGHSH and CDR2 is LQKENI. Trimming pared 3 bases from V and 4 bases from J, leaving 10 bases between. The CDR3 loop is CASSPPTGYEQYF. For the CDR3, the DNA is TGTGCCAGCTCACCGCCCACAGGGTACGAGCAGTACTTC.

The chain has TRBV30 and TRBJ2-7, with 11 bases fitting TRBD2. The V segment lost 0 bases and the J segment 5 bases; nucleotides outside the gene matches: 6. CDR3 length: 15 residues. Per the germline V gene, CDR1 is GTSNPN and CDR2 is SVGIG (reference sequence). This CDR3 is CAWSVLTSGSHEQYF. The CDR3 bases are TGTGCCTGGAGTGTACTAACTAGCGGGAGCCACGAGCAGTACTTC.

This clone was detected only once. V gene TRBV30 combines with J gene TRBJ2-2, with unresolved D. V lost 2 bases and J 4 bases, leaving 5 bases between the germline ends. Germline V gene data show CDR1 as GTSNPN and CDR2 as SVGIG (reference sequence). The CDR3 loop spans 12 amino acids. In DNA, the CDR3 is TGTGCCTGGAGTATAGGCACCGGGGAGCTGTTTTTT. It translates to CAWSIGTGELFF.

The chain employs TRBV2 and TRBJ2-7; D is uncertain. Germline V gene data show CDR1 as SNHLY and CDR2 as FYNNEI. CDR3 length: 12 amino acids. V was clipped by 8 bases and J by 6 bases, with 14 bases between them. The CDR3 region is CASLFLVSEQYF. CDR3 nucleotides: TGTGCCAGCCTTTTTTTGGTAAGCGAGCAGTACTTC.

The rearrangement links TRBV28 to TRBJ1-5; possible D gene TRBD1, 6 bases. Trimming took off 6 bases at V and 2 bases at J, with 14 bases between the two ends. Germline V gene lookup returns CDR1 MDHEN and CDR2 SYDVKM. This CDR3 contains 15 residues. The CDR3 loop reads CASRFSRGGNQPQHF. In DNA, the CDR3 is TGTGCCAGCAGGTTCTCAAGGGGGGGCAATCAGCCCCAGCATTTT.

The chain has TRBV7-9 and TRBJ2-5, with D possibly TRBD2 on 6 matching bases. Per germline, CDR1 SEHNR and CDR2 FQNEAQ (reference sequence). This CDR3 contains 14 residues. V was shortened by 5 bases and J by 2 bases, with 12 bases between the two germline ends. Here the CDR3 DNA reads TGTGCCAGCAGCGCACCGGGACTGCAAGAGACCCAGTACTTC. This codes for CASSAPGLQETQYF.

The chain joins TRBV4-1 to TRBJ2-1, with 9 positions matching TRBD2. Germline lookup yields CDR1 MGHRA and CDR2 YSYEKL. This CDR3 contains 18 residues. With V trimmed by 8 bases and J by 6 bases, 20 bases remained unmatched. The chain's CDR3 is CASQDSSVGGGASNEQFF. The CDR3 DNA follows: TGCGCCAGCCAAGACAGTTCGGTCGGCGGGGGGGCGTCCAATGAGCAGTTCTTC.

This clone was observed a handful of times. The V call is TRBV16, the J call TRBJ2-2; D is ambiguous. The CDR3 runs to 14 residues. The V end lost 0 bases, the J end lost 1 base, and 3 bases lay between the germline ends. Germline CDR1 reads KGHSY; CDR2 reads FQNENV. The CDR3 region is CASSQSKNTGELFF. As DNA, the CDR3 is TGTGCCAGCAGCCAATCGAAGAACACCGGGGAGCTGTTTTTT.

The chain joins TRBV6-5 to TRBJ2-2; no clear D. Germline values: CDR1 MNHEY, CDR2 SVGAGI. CDR3 length: 14 residues. Trimming cost V 0 bases and J 8 bases, with 10 bases left between them. The CDR3 DNA reads TGTGCCAGCAGTTACTCGACGGCGGCGGGGGAGCTGTTTTTT. Translation gives CASSYSTAAGELFF.

The V and J genes are TRBV30 and TRBJ2-5; 10 positions agree with TRBD2. This CDR3 has 13 amino acids. Germline loops: CDR1 GTSNPN, CDR2 SVGIG (reference sequence). Losses at the gene ends were 2 bases for V and 5 bases for J; bases not matched to a gene: 2. The CDR3 protein is CAWSTGLAETQYF. In nucleotides, the CDR3 is TGTGCCTGGAGTACGGGACTAGCGGAGACCCAGTACTTC.

The chain combines TRBV6-1 with TRBJ2-7; TRBD1 agrees at 9 bases. CDR3 length: 16 amino acids. Looked up from germline, CDR1 is MNHNS and CDR2 is SASEGT. V lost 1 base to trimming and J lost 6 bases; unmatched junction nucleotides: 10. The CDR3 region is CASSEVRGQGGFEQYF. The CDR3 bases are TGTGCCAGCAGTGAAGTTAGGGGACAGGGAGGGTTCGAGCAGTACTTC.

The V gene is TRBV7-9, the J gene TRBJ1-6; no definite D call. Trimming took off 5 bases at V and 2 bases at J, with 10 bases between the two ends. The CDR3 consists of 15 residues. CDR1 and CDR2 from the germline V gene are SEHNR and FQNEAQ (reference sequence). The CDR3 DNA reads TGTGCCAGCAGCCGAGACACAGCCTATAATTCACCCCTCCACTTT. It yields the protein CASSRDTAYNSPLHF.

This chain uses TRBV5-8 with TRBJ2-3, with 10 positions matching TRBD1. Germline V gene data show CDR1 as SGHTS and CDR2 as YDEGEE. The CDR3 extends over 14 amino acids. V lost 2 bases, J lost 10 bases, and 7 bases stayed unmatched. The CDR3 region has the DNA TGTGCCAGCAGCTTAGGGACAGGGGCCCTTTCGCAGTATTTT. Translation: CASSLGTGALSQYF.

The genes are TRBV30 and TRBJ2-3, with TRBD2 matching over 16 bases. J lost 1 base, V lost 2 bases, and 6 bases had no gene match. The CDR3 consists of 18 residues. Germline CDR1 is GTSNPN and CDR2 is SVGIG (reference sequence). CDR3 coding DNA: TGTGCCTGGAGTACCGGGACTAGCGGGGGGGGAGGCACAGATACGCAGTATTTT. Translating gives CAWSTGTSGGGGTDTQYF.

The chain uses TRBV19 and TRBJ2-3; D gene uncertain. Germline values: CDR1 LNHDA, CDR2 SQIVND (reference sequence). Trimming stripped 4 bases from V and 3 bases from J, with 2 bases between. The CDR3 consists of 11 residues. The CDR3 here is CASSNTDTQYF. The DNA for the CDR3 is TGTGCCAGTAGTAATACAGATACGCAGTATTTT.

This clone was picked up a small number of times. The V gene is TRBV4-2, the J gene TRBJ2-1; TRBD2 aligns across 11 bases. The CDR3 runs to 16 residues. Germline CDR1 LGHNA, CDR2 YNFKEQ. Trimming at V came to 0 bases and at J to 2 bases, leaving 0 bases not matched to a gene. The CDR3 region has the DNA TGTGCCAGCAGCCAAGATAGCGGGGGGGCCTACAATGAGCAGTTCTTC. Amino acid sequence: CASSQDSGGAYNEQFF.

V usage is TRBV18 and J usage is TRBJ1-2; D ambiguous. The CDR3 has 15 residues. The germline V gene has CDR1 KGHSH and CDR2 LQKENI. Trimming took 2 bases from V and 8 from J, leaving 18 bases between them. The CDR3 coding sequence is TGTGCCAGCTCACCAAATCAACAGATTCCGGGAGGCTACACCTTC. This gives the protein CASSPNQQIPGGYTF.

The V gene is TRBV11-3, the J gene TRBJ1-1; 7 positions match TRBD1. Trimming cost V 5 bases and J 0 bases; bases outside gene matches: 6. This CDR3 region has 15 residues. CDR1 is SGHNT and CDR2 is YENEEA in the germline V gene. The chain's CDR3 is CASSIFRGVNTEAFF. The CDR3 DNA reads TGTGCCAGCAGCATCTTCAGGGGGGTGAACACTGAAGCTTTCTTT.

The J gene is TRBJ1-1, the V gene TRBV15; D perhaps matches TRBD1 (6 bases). Germline values: CDR1 LNHNV, CDR2 YYDKDF (reference sequence). Trimming left V 6 bases short and J 0 bases short, with 8 bases between. The CDR3 is 13 residues long. Written as DNA, the CDR3 is TGTGCCACCAGGGACAGATTGAACACTGAAGCTTTCTTT. Translated: CATRDRLNTEAFF.

The CDR3 DNA is TGTGCCAGCAGTCAAAGGGTCTTAGCGGGGGCTCTAACTGCTAGCACAGATACGCAGTATTTT. Its protein is CASSQRVLAGALTASTDTQYF. The chain joins TRBV14 to TRBJ2-3; 9 nucleotides match TRBD2. V lost 6 bases, J lost 0 bases, and 22 bases stayed unmatched. Germline V gene sequence: CDR1 SGHDN, CDR2 FVKESK. The CDR3 covers 21 residues.

This chain links TRBV6-5 with TRBJ2-5; D perhaps matches TRBD1 (6 bases). V was trimmed by 8 bases and J by 9 bases, leaving 25 bases between them. This CDR3 comprises 15 residues. Germline V CDR1 and CDR2: MNHEY, SVGAGI. The CDR3 DNA follows: TGTGCCAGCGAGGGAGTGACAGGCTATTCTAGGGCCCAGTACTTC. Protein sequence: CASEGVTGYSRAQYF.

The chain uses TRBV7-2 and TRBJ2-1, with TRBD2 matching 9 bases. Germline V gene data show CDR1 as SGHTA and CDR2 as FQGNSA. The CDR3 runs to 15 residues. Germline trimming cut 1 base from V and 7 bases from J; bases unmatched to any gene: 5. This CDR3 reads CASSLGSSGVNEQFF. The CDR3 bases are TGTGCCAGCAGCTTAGGGTCTAGCGGGGTAAATGAGCAGTTCTTC.

The chain joins TRBV6-4 to TRBJ2-2, with D maybe TRBD2 (5 bases). The germline gives CDR1 MRHNA, CDR2 SNTAGT. This CDR3 contains 13 residues. V lost 3 bases, J lost 8 bases, and 10 bases lay in between. The CDR3 spells CASSEEVEGELFF. The DNA of the CDR3 is TGTGCCAGCAGTGAGGAGGTGGAGGGGGAGCTGTTTTTT.

This rearrangement joins TRBV7-3 to TRBJ2-5; D may be TRBD2 (6 bases). Trimming cost V 5 bases and J 4 bases, with 11 bases left between them. Germline V gene data show CDR1 as SGHTA and CDR2 as FQGTGA. CDR3 size: 13 residues. CDR3 in DNA: TGTGCCAGCAGCGTCGGGAGTTCAGAGACCCAGTACTTC. Residues: CASSVGSSETQYF.